Sequencing of this TCR beta chain was carried out in a study of shared clonotypes between healthy human individuals. At deep level, the assay was performed. The protocol was immunoSEQ multiplex PCR, while the TCRdb copy is restricted to in-frame clones and leaves out a portion. The sample includes approximately 980,000 clones, around three quarters seen only once; the top ten take about 1.5%. V shed 7 bases and J shed 2 bases, with 18 bases lying between them. CDR1 MNHEY and CDR2 SVGAGI come from the germline V gene. The length of the CDR3 is 15 residues. The receptor was isolated from a man younger than 35 in good health. V gene TRBV6-5 combines with J gene TRBJ2-7, with D possibly matching TRBD1 (6 bases). Sequencing was performed on memory CD4+ T cells sorted from blood. As to subset: CD45RA-negative fraction. In nucleotides, the CDR3 is TGTGCCAGCACCGCTCCCGGCAGGGGAACCTACGAGCAGTACTTC. This gives the protein CASTAPGRGTYEQYF.